The next 7 T cell receptor beta chains were all read from a single sample in a study of T cells in Graves' hyperthyroidism and ophthalmopathy. Amplified TCR beta CDR3 regions came from RNA transcripts. HTBI primers were used for first-round RT-PCR of the TCR CDR3. Using its own MiXCR run on the multiplex PCR reads, TCRdb lists one record per CDR3 protein. The sample lists 340,000 or so distinct CDR3 sequences, approximately 15% occurring once. Sample: blood. The receptors here all came from a man aged 25-40 years with Graves' hyperthyroidism.

The chain couples TRBV27 to TRBJ1-6; 9 bases map to TRBD1. Germline V gene sequence: CDR1 MNHEY, CDR2 SMNVEV (reference sequence). The length of the CDR3 is 20 residues. Trimming cost V 5 bases and J 10 bases; bases outside gene matches: 24. In DNA, the CDR3 is TGTGCCAGCAGTCCCGGTCGCCCAGGACAGGGGACCTTTCCAAACTCACCCCTCCACTTT. It specifies CASSPGRPGQGTFPNSPLHF.

The V gene is TRBV20-1, the J gene TRBJ1-1; D is undetermined. CDR1 and CDR2 from the germline V gene are DFQATT and SNEGSKA (reference sequence). Between the trimmed V and J ends, which lost 3 bases and 0 bases, there was a span of 8 bases. The CDR3 contains 13 residues. The CDR3 DNA follows: TGCAGTGCTAGTGCCCAAATGAACACTGAAGCTTTCTTT. It translates to CSASAQMNTEAFF.

This clonotype was seen ten or more times. V gene TRBV3-1 combines with J gene TRBJ2-2, with 15 bases lining up with TRBD2. V dropped 1 base and J dropped 6; count of bases not matched to a gene: 9. This CDR3 region has 19 residues. Germline CDR1 and CDR2: LGHDT and YNNKEL (reference sequence). Written as DNA, the CDR3 is TGTGCCAGCAGCCAAGTTTGGACTAGCGGGAGGGGGGTCGCCGGGGAGCTGTTTTTT. Translation: CASSQVWTSGRGVAGELFF. The full variable domain, its missing parts supplied by reference TRBV3-1 and TRBJ2-2, is DTAVSQTPKYLVTQMGNDKSIKCEQNLGHDTMYWYKQDSKKFLKIMFSYNNKELIINETVPNRFSPKSPDKAHLNLHINSLELGDSAVYFCASSQVWTSGRGVAGELFFGEGSRLTVL.

This clonotype has more than one count but fewer than ten. The CDR3 DNA follows: TGCAGTGCTGCAGGGAATCACTATGGCTACACCTTC. Protein sequence: CSAAGNHYGYTF. This chain uses TRBV20-1 with TRBJ1-2; D might be TRBD1 (5 bases). This CDR3 spans 12 amino acids. The germline V gene has CDR1 DFQATT and CDR2 SNEGSKA (reference sequence). Trimming stripped 5 bases from V and 3 bases from J, with 10 bases between.

The chain uses TRBV10-3 and TRBJ1-5; unclear D gene. Germline lookup yields CDR1 ENHRY and CDR2 SYGVKD. The CDR3 extends over 15 amino acids. Trimming shortened V by 6 bases and J by 0 bases, and 12 bases separated the two germline ends. CDR3 coding DNA: TGTGCCATCAGCCAACAGTACGATAGCAATCAGCCCCAGCATTTT. It translates to CAISQQYDSNQPQHF.

This clonotype has a count of ten or more. The chain couples TRBV7-8 to TRBJ1-1, with D unclear. Trimming took 3 bases from V and 1 from J, leaving 6 bases between them. The germline gives CDR1 SGHVS, CDR2 FQNEAQ. The CDR3 covers 13 residues. Here the CDR3 DNA reads TGTGCCAGCAGCTTCGACGCGAACACTGAAGCTTTCTTT. Translation gives CASSFDANTEAFF. The whole variable domain, remainder taken from reference TRBV7-8 and TRBJ1-1, is GAGVSQSPRYKVAKRGQDVALRCDPISGHVSLFWYQQALGQGPEFLTYFQNEAQLDKSGLPSDRFFAERPEGSVSTLKIQRTQQEDSAVYLCASSFDANTEAFFGQGTRLTVV.

There are many counts of this clonotype. This chain uses TRBV27 with TRBJ2-4; TRBD2 agrees at 8 bases. This CDR3 is 15 amino acids long. V gave up 2 bases and J gave up 5 bases; unmatched junction bases: 5. Germline assignment: CDR1 MNHEY and CDR2 SMNVEV (reference sequence). CDR3 nucleotide sequence: TGTGCCAGCAGTTTAGAGCGGGGGAGCCAAAACATTCAGTACTTC. Amino acid sequence: CASSLERGSQNIQYF.